This is a list of T cell receptor beta chains from one sample in a study of cytotoxic CD8 clonotypes in ibrutinib-treated CLL. The repertoire was sequenced with immunoSEQ multiplex PCR; TCRdb's copy has only in-frame clones and lacks some. The table records fewer than 30,000 clones, about two thirds of them present only once. Sequenced material: PBMCs, taken at disease progression, from a patient treated with ibrutinib. These receptors came from a human donor with chronic lymphocytic leukemia. CDR3s include the opening cysteine and the closing phenylalanine or tryptophan. Each record gives: CDR3 length, V gene, J gene, CDR3 protein.

len: 14; v_gene: TRBV4-3; j_gene: TRBJ2-1; CDR3aa: CASSQGGQVNEQFF
len: 15; v_gene: TRBV4-3; j_gene: TRBJ2-5; CDR3aa: CASSQDWDRQETQYF
len: 14; v_gene: TRBV5-4; j_gene: TRBJ2-5; CDR3aa: CASSSGGFQETQYF
len: 15; v_gene: TRBV19; j_gene: TRBJ2-1; CDR3aa: CASSIRAGGSNEQFF
len: 11; v_gene: TRBV30; j_gene: TRBJ2-1; CDR3aa: CAWRWRDEQFF
len: 12; v_gene: TRBV7-8; j_gene: TRBJ1-1; CDR3aa: CASSPVLGEAFF
len: 13; v_gene: TRBV7-9; j_gene: TRBJ2-3; CDR3aa: CASSPRDTDTQYF
len: 16; v_gene: TRBV27; j_gene: TRBJ1-1; CDR3aa: CASSLVGGPLDPEAFF
len: 13; v_gene: TRBV5-1; j_gene: TRBJ1-2; CDR3aa: CASSGGGARGYTF
len: 14; v_gene: TRBV5-1; j_gene: TRBJ1-6; CDR3aa: CASSSGQGDSPLHF
len: 12; v_gene: TRBV6-5; j_gene: TRBJ1-1; CDR3aa: CASSYGGSEAFF
len: 13; v_gene: TRBV29-1; j_gene: TRBJ1-2; CDR3aa: CSVDIASSYGYTF
len: 14; v_gene: TRBV5-4; j_gene: TRBJ2-5; CDR3aa: CASSLGRGYETQYF
len: 14; v_gene: TRBV2; j_gene: TRBJ1-2; CDR3aa: CASISDPFNYGYTF
len: 15; v_gene: TRBV5-1; j_gene: TRBJ2-7; CDR3aa: CASSLGLAGNHEQYF
len: 15; v_gene: TRBV4-3; j_gene: TRBJ1-2; CDR3aa: CASSQEDGPNYGYTF
len: 15; v_gene: TRBV2; j_gene: TRBJ1-1; CDR3aa: CASSEWAGPNTEAFF
len: 14; v_gene: TRBV2; j_gene: TRBJ1-1; CDR3aa: CASMKSQADTEAFF
len: 12; v_gene: TRBV4-2; j_gene: TRBJ2-7; CDR3aa: CASSLLGSEQYF
len: 14; v_gene: TRBV19; j_gene: TRBJ2-1; CDR3aa: CATADGDTYNEQFF
len: 14; v_gene: TRBV7-2; j_gene: TRBJ1-5; CDR3aa: CASSPTGGGQPQHF
len: 15; v_gene: TRBV4-2; j_gene: TRBJ2-1; CDR3aa: CASSQVESSYNEQFF
len: 16; v_gene: TRBV2; j_gene: TRBJ2-6; CDR3aa: CASAPGEGSGANVLTF
len: 16; v_gene: TRBV18; j_gene: TRBJ2-3; CDR3aa: CASSPMPGLATDTQYF
len: 14; v_gene: TRBV25-1; j_gene: TRBJ1-6; CDR3aa: CASSEYRGRSPLHF
len: 16; v_gene: TRBV6-1; j_gene: TRBJ1-2; CDR3aa: CASSEAKGPPLNGYTF